These 10 T cell receptor beta chains came from one sample sequenced in a study of T-cell reconstitution after alpha-beta-depleted transplantation in children (TCRdb year 2016). Library prep was done by PCR. Instrument used: Illumina HiSeq 2500. TCR library preparation used molecular barcoding, with unique molecular identifiers applied to normalize quantification of the TCRbeta repertoire. TCRdb's own reprocessing of the public reads used fastp at Q25 and MiXCR and kept productive beta chains. Each entry merges the rows of one CDR3 protein and shows their most common DNA and genes. Within this sample are 500,000 to 600,000 distinct CDR3 sequences, with about 31% of them counted one time only. The ten largest account for 2% to 3% of the sample. Sequencing used PBMCs from the stem cell graft donor, obtained from the stem cell graft. These receptors all come from a human donor who donated a stem cell graft to a child with aplastic anemia.

There are a few counts of this clonotype. The chain joins TRBV12-3 or TRBV12-4 to TRBJ1-3; D not certain. Trimming removed 0 bases at V and 10 bases at J, with 7 bases between. This CDR3 is built from 12 residues. The CDR3 region is CASSLAPGTIYF. CDR3 nucleotides: TGTGCCAGCAGTTTAGCGCCCGGGACCATATATTTT.

V and J are TRBV18 and TRBJ2-5, with D unresolved. Germline-derived CDR1 and CDR2 are KGHSH and LQKENI. The CDR3 is 13 residues long. V was cut by 3 bases and J by 5 bases, with 10 bases left in between. This CDR3 is CASSPQEIETQYF. CDR3 DNA sequence: TGTGCCAGCTCACCGCAGGAGATTGAGACCCAGTACTTC. Full variable domain (rest looked up from reference TRBV18 and TRBJ2-5): NAGVMQNPRHLVRRRGQEARLRCSPMKGHSHVYWYRQLPEEGLKFMVYLQKENIIDESGMPKERFSAEFPKEGPSILRIQQVVRGDSAAYFCASSPQEIETQYFGPGTRLLVL.

This clonotype was detected a few times. The rearrangement uses TRBV18 and TRBJ1-1; 7 nucleotides line up with TRBD1. CDR3 length: 15 residues. The ends lost 2 bases at V and 4 bases at J; junction bases unmatched: 7. Germline CDR1 reads KGHSH; CDR2 reads LQKENI. The CDR3 DNA is TGTGCCAGCTCACCAACGCGACAGGGCGTCACTGAAGCTTTCTTT. Residues: CASSPTRQGVTEAFF.

The chain has TRBV5-1 and TRBJ1-1; 7 nucleotides align to TRBD1. Germline V gene lookup returns CDR1 SGHRS and CDR2 YFSETQ. The CDR3 is 16 residues long. The trim removed 4 bases at V and 0 bases at J, leaving 9 bases unmatched. The CDR3 loop is CASSETLQGLNTEAFF. In DNA, the CDR3 is TGCGCCAGCAGCGAAACTTTACAGGGGTTGAACACTGAAGCTTTCTTT.

This clonotype was seen a handful of times. The rearrangement uses TRBV7-8 and TRBJ2-1, with 8 bases aligning to TRBD1. CDR1 and CDR2 (germline): SGHVS, FQNEAQ. Unmatched junction bases numbered 11, after V lost 1 base and J lost 9 bases. The CDR3 is 16 residues long. CDR3 sequence (DNA): TGTGCCAGCAGCTTAGGAGGGACAGGTCCCCACTCTGAGCAGTTCTTC. As protein: CASSLGGTGPHSEQFF.

The chain recombines TRBV3-1 with TRBJ2-2, with 10 nucleotides matching TRBD2. The CDR3 is 18 amino acids. Trimming cost V 0 bases and J 3 bases; bases outside gene matches: 7. CDR1 and CDR2 (germline): LGHDT, YNNKEL (reference sequence). The CDR3 loop reads CASSQDYASGRYTGELFF. DNA of the CDR3: TGTGCCAGCAGCCAAGATTATGCTAGCGGGAGATACACCGGGGAGCTGTTTTTT.

The count of this clonotype is one. The CDR3 sequence: CASSLESGISGNTIYF. CDR3 sequence (DNA): TGTGCCAGCAGCTTAGAGTCAGGGATCTCTGGAAACACCATATATTTT. The chain is built from TRBV7-2 and TRBJ1-3, with D perhaps TRBD1 (5 bases). The ends were cut back, 1 base at V and 0 bases at J, with 10 bases in the middle. The CDR3 has 16 residues. Germline assignment: CDR1 SGHTA and CDR2 FQGNSA.

This chain connects TRBV20-1 to TRBJ2-7, with a tentative D call TRBD1 (5 bases). The CDR3 extends over 17 amino acids. Germline V gives CDR1 DFQATT, CDR2 SNEGSKA (reference sequence). The germline V and J ends were trimmed by 0 bases and 7 bases, with 25 bases remaining between them. CDR3 loop: CSARDRSNRLLPSEQYV. The CDR3 nucleotides are TGCAGTGCTAGAGATAGATCCAACAGGCTACTTCCCTCTGAGCAGTACGTC.

This clonotype came up a few times. The rearrangement links TRBV28 to TRBJ2-1, with D unclear. The CDR3 totals 15 residues. Per germline, CDR1 MDHEN and CDR2 SYDVKM. Trimming pared 5 bases from V and 3 bases from J, leaving 14 bases between. The CDR3 protein is CASSPIDMGYNEQFF. The CDR3 bases are TGTGCCAGCAGTCCCATCGACATGGGCTACAATGAGCAGTTCTTC.

The J gene is TRBJ1-5, the V gene TRBV6-2 or TRBV6-3, with 7 nucleotides matching TRBD1. V shed 10 bases, J shed 3 bases, and the junction held 9 bases outside the gene matches. Germline V CDR1 and CDR2: MNHEY, SVGEGT. The CDR3 runs 14 residues. CDR3 amino acids: CATWDRSFNQPQHF. In nucleotides, the CDR3 is TGTGCCACCTGGGACAGAAGCTTCAATCAGCCCCAGCATTTT.